Below are 22 T cell receptor beta chains sequenced from a single sample in a study of graft-versus-host responses after intestinal transplantation. Some clones are missing from TCRdb's copy, which holds only in-frame ones; the method was immunoSEQ multiplex PCR. The sample has about 90,000 clones; 94% are singletons. Their cognate antigens are unknown. The input for sequencing was unstimulated CD4+ T cells sorted from spleen or lymph node cells, taken before transplant. These receptors all come from a human donor who was the organ donor for an intestinal transplant.

The chain couples TRBV7-8 to TRBJ2-1, with 12 bases lining up with TRBD2. The CDR3 is 18 amino acids. Germline V gene sequence: CDR1 SGHVS, CDR2 FQNEAQ. J was trimmed by 3 bases and V by 0 bases; bases with no gene match: 6. The CDR3 loop is CASSLAASGGANYNEQFF. In DNA form, the CDR3 reads TGTGCCAGCAGCTTAGCGGCTAGCGGGGGGGCCAACTACAATGAGCAGTTCTTC.

The rearrangement uses TRBV18 and TRBJ1-2; D is possibly TRBD1 (5 bases). This CDR3 is built from 15 residues. The germline gives CDR1 KGHSH, CDR2 LQKENI. Trimming removed 3 bases from V and 4 bases from J, with 15 bases in between. Written as DNA, the CDR3 is TGTGCCAGCTCACCCCTGGACACCTTCGGCTATGGCTACACCTTC. Encoded protein: CASSPLDTFGYGYTF.

The J gene is TRBJ2-7, the V gene TRBV5-4, with 7 bases that match TRBD1. V lost 4 bases, J lost 2 bases, and 6 bases stayed unmatched. This CDR3 spans 14 amino acids. The germline CDR1 and CDR2 sequences are SGHNT and YYREEE (reference sequence). The CDR3 protein is CASSQTGAPYEQYF. As DNA, the CDR3 is TGTGCCAGCAGCCAAACAGGGGCCCCCTACGAGCAGTACTTC.

This clone was seen only once. The chain uses TRBV12-2 and TRBJ2-1. TRBV12-2 is described as a pseudogene. This CDR3 spans 8 amino acids. The CDR3 nucleotides read TGTGCAAGTAATGAGCAGTTCTTC. Protein sequence: CASNEQFF.

This chain links TRBV7-9 with TRBJ2-7; the D gene could be TRBD1 or TRBD2 (5 bases each). CDR1 and CDR2 from the germline V gene are SEHNR and FQNEAQ (reference sequence). The CDR3 loop spans 14 amino acids. V was cut by 5 bases and J by 3 bases, with 14 bases left in between. CDR3 loop: CASSPPGAYYEQYF. The CDR3 region has the DNA TGTGCCAGCAGCCCCCCCGGGGCATACTACGAGCAGTACTTC.

The chain couples TRBV5-1 to TRBJ2-6; D unclear. The length of the CDR3 is 15 residues. V was shortened by 5 bases and J by 0 bases, with 9 bases between the two germline ends. CDR1 and CDR2 (germline): SGHRS, YFSETQ. The CDR3 DNA reads as TGCGCCAGCAGGATAATCCCCTCTGGGGCCAACGTCCTGACTTTC. Its protein product is CASRIIPSGANVLTF.

This chain uses TRBV14 with TRBJ2-3, with 10 bases lining up with TRBD2. Per the germline V gene, CDR1 is SGHDN and CDR2 is FVKESK. This CDR3 region has 17 residues. The junction had 6 bases not matched to a gene; V was cut back by 0 bases and J by 3 bases. The CDR3 is CASSQERSSGGTDTQYF. The CDR3 nucleotides read TGTGCCAGCAGCCAAGAGCGGTCTAGCGGGGGTACAGATACGCAGTATTTT.

The chain employs TRBV4-3 and TRBJ2-6; D gene unclear. The CDR3 is 15 amino acids. CDR1 and CDR2 from the germline V gene are LGHNA and YSLEER. V lost 10 bases to trimming and J lost 1 base, with 14 bases between them. Here the CDR3 DNA reads TGCGCCACCACATCTTGGGGTTCTGGGGCCAACGTCCTGACTTTC. Amino acid sequence: CATTSWGSGANVLTF.

The chain links TRBV18 to TRBJ2-1, with D unresolved. There are 15 residues in the CDR3. Per the germline V gene, CDR1 is KGHSH and CDR2 is LQKENI. V gave up 0 bases and J gave up 4 bases, with 10 bases separating them. CDR3 loop: CASSPPTFEYNEQFF. DNA for the CDR3: TGTGCCAGCTCACCACCGACGTTCGAATACAATGAGCAGTTCTTC.

This chain uses TRBV6-1 with TRBJ1-6; the D gene is possibly TRBD1 (5 bases). V lost 2 bases and J lost 15, with 17 bases in between. CDR3 length: 14 amino acids. The germline CDR1 and CDR2 sequences are MNHNS and SASEGT. CDR3 region: CASSEYPARADLHF. DNA for the CDR3: TGTGCCAGCAGTGAATACCCAGCCAGGGCGGACCTCCACTTT.

This chain uses TRBV30 with TRBJ1-5; tentative D call: TRBD1 (5 bases). Trimming pared 0 bases from V and 0 bases from J, leaving 9 bases between. Germline-derived CDR1 and CDR2 are GTSNPN and SVGIG (reference sequence). There are 15 residues in the CDR3. DNA of the CDR3: TGTGCCTGGAGTGTACGACAGTATAGCAATCAGCCCCAGCATTTT. Translation gives CAWSVRQYSNQPQHF. Full variable domain (outside the CDR3, taken from reference TRBV30 and TRBJ1-5): SQTIHQWPATLVQPVGSPLSLECTVEGTSNPNLYWYRQAAGRGLQLLFYSVGIGQISSEVPQNLSASRPQDRQFILSSKKLLLSDSGFYLCAWSVRQYSNQPQHFGDGTRLSIL.

This sequence joins TRBV6-1 and TRBJ2-7, with 7 bases matching TRBD1. The V gene's germline CDR1 is MNHNS and CDR2 SASEGT. The CDR3 is 14 amino acids. Trimming took 4 bases from V and 5 from J; bases not matched to a gene: 8. DNA for the CDR3: TGTGCCAGCAGTGCTATGACAGGGTACAACGAGCAGTACTTC. Its translation: CASSAMTGYNEQYF.

The chain carries TRBV6-1 and TRBJ2-7; TRBD2 matches 11 bases. The CDR3 is made up of 15 amino acids. V dropped 6 bases and J dropped 4; count of bases not matched to a gene: 8. CDR1 and CDR2 from the germline V gene are MNHNS and SASEGT. The CDR3 protein is CASSRRLAGSYEQYF. The DNA for the CDR3 is TGTGCCAGCAGCCGTAGACTAGCGGGGAGTTACGAGCAGTACTTC.

This clone was recorded only once. This sequence joins TRBV7-2 and TRBJ1-4, with D hard to call. Trimming left V 6 bases short and J 0 bases short, with 11 bases between. The CDR3 contains 15 residues. Germline CDR1 is SGHTA and CDR2 is FQGNSA. CDR3 sequence (DNA): TGTGCCAGCAGGGGCCGGCCATCAACTAATGAAAAACTGTTTTTT. It is translated as CASRGRPSTNEKLFF.

J is TRBJ2-7 and V is TRBV15; 7 bases match TRBD1. Trimming cost V 3 bases and J 4 bases; bases outside gene matches: 12. CDR3 length equals 16 residues. CDR1 is LNHNV, CDR2 YYDKDF, per germline (reference sequence). In DNA form, the CDR3 reads TGTGCCACCAGCAGGCAGATCGGGCAGGGGGTGTACGAGCAGTACTTC. Translating it yields CATSRQIGQGVYEQYF.

The chain couples TRBV27 to TRBJ2-1; D is undetermined. V was clipped by 10 bases and J by 6 bases, with 22 bases between them. CDR3 length equals 15 residues. Germline loops: CDR1 MNHEY, CDR2 SMNVEV (reference sequence). The DNA for the CDR3 is TGTGCCACCTCGGAAACCGGCCACAAATCCAATGAGCAGTTCTTC. Its protein is CATSETGHKSNEQFF.

This sequence joins TRBV13 and TRBJ2-5, with TRBD1 matching over 9 bases. CDR3 size: 16 residues. Germline loops: CDR1 PRHDT, CDR2 FYEKMQ (reference sequence). The V gene end was trimmed by 6 bases and the J gene end by 3 bases; junction bases not matched to a gene: 11. The CDR3 DNA follows: TGTGCCAGCAGTCTACAGGGGGCGCGGGTCGAAGAGACCCAGTACTTC. Protein sequence: CASSLQGARVEETQYF.

The rearrangement joins TRBV30 to TRBJ1-6; a possible D gene is TRBD1 (6 bases). Trimming stripped 1 base from V and 0 bases from J, with 7 bases between. Germline V gene lookup returns CDR1 GTSNPN and CDR2 SVGIG (reference sequence). The CDR3 runs 15 residues. The CDR3, as DNA: TGTGCCTGGAGTGGAGGGGGCTCCTATAATTCACCCCTCCACTTT. It specifies CAWSGGGSYNSPLHF.

The V and J genes are TRBV19 and TRBJ2-3, with 15 bases identical to TRBD2. J gave up 2 bases and V 7 bases, and 4 bases lay outside the gene matches. CDR3 length: 16 residues. Germline values: CDR1 LNHDA, CDR2 SQIVND (reference sequence). CDR3 amino acids: CASTRTSGGATDTQYF. CDR3 nucleotide sequence: TGTGCCAGTACTAGGACTAGCGGGGGGGCCACAGATACGCAGTATTTT.

V gene TRBV7-9 combines with J gene TRBJ2-7; perhaps TRBD1 as D (5 bases). Per germline, CDR1 SEHNR and CDR2 FQNEAQ (reference sequence). The CDR3 extends over 16 amino acids. Trimming removed 5 bases from V and 4 bases from J, with 21 bases in between. Here the CDR3 DNA reads TGTGCCAGCAGCGCAAGAAAGGGGATTAGGTTGTACGAGCAGTACTTC. Translated, it gives CASSARKGIRLYEQYF.

The chain links TRBV28 to TRBJ2-7; maybe TRBD1 (6 bases). Germline loops: CDR1 MDHEN, CDR2 SYDVKM. V was clipped by 5 bases and J by 3 bases, with 17 bases between them. There are 15 residues in the CDR3. The CDR3: CASSHPRTDYYEQYF. In DNA, the CDR3 is TGTGCCAGCAGTCACCCCAGGACAGATTACTACGAGCAGTACTTC.

This clone turned up a few times. The V call is TRBV11-3, the J call TRBJ2-1; 7 nucleotides line up with TRBD1. Germline V CDR1 and CDR2: SGHNT, YENEEA. This CDR3 is 14 amino acids long. The J segment lost 6 bases and the V segment lost 1 base, leaving 3 bases of the junction unmatched. CDR3 loop: CASSLGAGGNEQFF. CDR3 DNA: TGTGCCAGCAGCTTAGGGGCAGGGGGCAATGAGCAGTTCTTC.